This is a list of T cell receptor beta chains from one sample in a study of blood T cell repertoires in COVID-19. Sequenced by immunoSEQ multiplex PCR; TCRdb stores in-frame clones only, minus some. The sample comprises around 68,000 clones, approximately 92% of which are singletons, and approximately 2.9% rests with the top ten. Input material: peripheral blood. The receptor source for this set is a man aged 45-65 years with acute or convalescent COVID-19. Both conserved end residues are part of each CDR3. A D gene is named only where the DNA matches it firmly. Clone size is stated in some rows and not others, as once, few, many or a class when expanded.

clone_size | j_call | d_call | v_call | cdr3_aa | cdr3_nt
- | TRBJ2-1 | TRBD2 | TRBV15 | CATSRGRGLVNEQFF | TGTGCCACCAGCAGAGGAAGGGGACTAGTAAATGAGCAGTTCTTC
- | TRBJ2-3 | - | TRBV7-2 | CASRGGAGRDTQYF | TGTGCCAGCAGAGGCGGGGCAGGAAGAGATACGCAGTATTTT
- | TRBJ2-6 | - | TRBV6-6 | CASSPSPGANVLTF | TGTGCCAGCAGTCCGAGTCCTGGGGCCAACGTCCTGACTTTC
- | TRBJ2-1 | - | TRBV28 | CASSFFSPGNEQFF | TGTGCCAGCAGTTTTTTTTCTCCCGGGAATGAGCAGTTCTTC
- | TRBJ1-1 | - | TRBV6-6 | CASSYVAVGDTEAFF | TGTGCCAGCAGTTACGTGGCAGTGGGAGACACTGAAGCTTTCTTT
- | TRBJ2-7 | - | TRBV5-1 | CASTVEPGVYEQYF | TGCGCCAGCACAGTCGAACCTGGAGTCTACGAGCAGTACTTC
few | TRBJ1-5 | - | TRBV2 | CASSAQGDLQPQHF | TGTGCCAGCAGTGCCCAGGGTGATCTTCAGCCCCAGCATTTT
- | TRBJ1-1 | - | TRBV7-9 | CASSSYREYTEAFF | TGTGCCAGCAGCTCGTACAGGGAATACACTGAAGCTTTCTTT
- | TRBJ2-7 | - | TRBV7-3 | CASSLKGGAGSDEQYF | TGTGCCAGCAGCTTAAAAGGAGGGGCAGGGAGCGACGAGCAGTACTTC
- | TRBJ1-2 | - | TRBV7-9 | CASSLAEAGNYGYTF | TGTGCCAGCAGCTTAGCCGAGGCAGGGAACTATGGCTACACCTTC
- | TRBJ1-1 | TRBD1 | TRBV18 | CASSLATGVVAEAFF | TGTGCCAGCTCACTAGCGACAGGGGTTGTGGCCGAAGCTTTCTTT
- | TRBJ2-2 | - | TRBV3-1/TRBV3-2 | CASSQFLAETGELFF | TGTGCCAGCAGCCAATTCCTAGCCGAGACCGGGGAGCTGTTTTTT
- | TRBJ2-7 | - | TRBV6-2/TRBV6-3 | CASSRRYEQYF | TGTGCCAGCAGTCGTCGGTACGAGCAGTACTTC
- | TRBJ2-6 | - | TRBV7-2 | CASSTDGGLKVGGANVLTF | TGTGCCAGCAGCACCGACGGCGGTTTAAAGGTAGGTGGGGCCAACGTCCTGACTTTC
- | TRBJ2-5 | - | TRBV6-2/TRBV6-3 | CASRPTRVRETQYF | TGTGCCAGCCGCCCCACCAGGGTCCGAGAGACCCAGTACTTC
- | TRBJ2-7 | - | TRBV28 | CASRGAGPSYEQYF | TGTGCCAGCAGGGGGGCGGGCCCTTCCTACGAGCAGTACTTC
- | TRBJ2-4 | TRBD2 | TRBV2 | CASKASGRQNIQYF | TGTGCCAGCAAGGCTAGCGGGCGCCAAAACATTCAGTACTTC
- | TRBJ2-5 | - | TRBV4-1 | CASSQEGGGVKTQYF | TGCGCCAGCAGCCAAGAAGGGGGAGGGGTGAAGACCCAGTACTTC
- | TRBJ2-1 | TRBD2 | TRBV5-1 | CASSLVTSGSFGNEQFF | TGCGCCAGCAGCTTGGTGACTAGCGGGAGTTTCGGCAATGAGCAGTTCTTC
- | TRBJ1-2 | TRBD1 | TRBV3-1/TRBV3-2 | CASTKGDRGKTNYGYTF | TGTGCCAGCACCAAGGGGGACAGGGGAAAGACTAACTATGGCTACACCTTC
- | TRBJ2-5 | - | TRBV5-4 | CASSLATTPLKTQYF | TGTGCCAGCAGCTTGGCGACAACCCCTTTAAAGACCCAGTACTTC
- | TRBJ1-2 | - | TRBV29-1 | CSVEDRGFYGYTF | TGCAGCGTTGAAGACAGGGGATTTTATGGCTACACCTTC
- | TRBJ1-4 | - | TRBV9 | CASSVGDTATNEKLFF | TGTGCCAGCAGCGTAGGCGACACTGCAACTAATGAAAAACTGTTTTTT
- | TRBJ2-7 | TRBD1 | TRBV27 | CASSSLGTGSYEQYF | TGTGCCAGCAGTTCCCTCGGGACAGGCTCATACGAGCAGTACTTC
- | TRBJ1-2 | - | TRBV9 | CASSVDPQEEGGYTF | TGTGCCAGCAGCGTAGACCCCCAGGAGGAGGGTGGCTACACCTTC
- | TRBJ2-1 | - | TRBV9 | CASSLISDNEQFF | TGTGCCAGCAGTTTGATTTCGGACAATGAGCAGTTCTTC
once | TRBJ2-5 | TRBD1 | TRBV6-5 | CASSYSPGQGAETQYF | TGTGCCAGCAGTTACTCCCCGGGACAGGGGGCGGAAACCCAGTACTTC
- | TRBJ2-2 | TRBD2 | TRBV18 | CASSLAGGSTGELFF | TGTGCCAGCTCACTTGCGGGAGGGAGCACCGGGGAGCTGTTTTTT
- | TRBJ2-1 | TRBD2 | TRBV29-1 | CSSLFSGSPFF | TGCAGCTCCCTCTTTAGCGGGAGTCCGTTCTTC
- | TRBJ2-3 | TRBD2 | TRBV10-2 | CASSVITSGGGRNTQYF | TGCGCCAGCAGTGTGATAACTAGCGGAGGAGGTCGAAATACGCAGTATTTT
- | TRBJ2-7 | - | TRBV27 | CASSMEINSPYEQYF | TGTGCCAGCAGTATGGAGATCAATTCCCCCTACGAGCAGTACTTC
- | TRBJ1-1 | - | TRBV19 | CASSVTGMNTEAFF | TGTGCCAGTAGTGTTACAGGGATGAACACTGAAGCTTTCTTT
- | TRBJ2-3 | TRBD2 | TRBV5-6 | CASSGGTSYSTDTQYF | TGTGCCAGCAGCGGGGGGACTAGCTATAGCACAGATACGCAGTATTTT
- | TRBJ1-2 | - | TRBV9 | CASSVDDSLYGYTF | TGTGCCAGCAGCGTAGACGACAGCCTCTATGGCTACACCTTC
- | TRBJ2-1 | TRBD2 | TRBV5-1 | CASSSLAAYNEQFF | TGCGCCAGCAGCTCACTAGCGGCCTACAATGAGCAGTTCTTC
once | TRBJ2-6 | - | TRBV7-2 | CASSLGTGSGANVLTF | TGTGCCAGCAGCTTAGGTACAGGGTCTGGGGCCAACGTCCTGACTTTC
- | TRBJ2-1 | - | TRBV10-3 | CAISESAPENEQFF | TGTGCCATCAGTGAGTCTGCCCCGGAGAATGAGCAGTTCTTC
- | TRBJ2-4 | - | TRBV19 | CASSTALGQKNIQYF | TGTGCCAGTAGTACCGCACTGGGACAAAAAAACATTCAGTACTTC
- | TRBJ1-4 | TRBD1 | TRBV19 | CASRLRDRGYGEKLFF | TGTGCCAGTAGACTCCGGGACAGGGGATATGGTGAAAAACTGTTTTTT
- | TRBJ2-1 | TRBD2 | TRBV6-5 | CASSSWTSGSHEQFF | TGTGCCAGCAGTTCCTGGACTAGCGGGAGCCATGAGCAGTTCTTC
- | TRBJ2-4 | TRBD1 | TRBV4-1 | CASSQVGTGGKNIQYF | TGCGCCAGCAGCCAGGTAGGGACAGGAGGCAAAAACATTCAGTACTTC
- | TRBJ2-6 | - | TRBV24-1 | CATSPWAPSGANVLTF | TGTGCCACCAGTCCCTGGGCCCCCTCTGGGGCCAACGTCCTGACTTTC
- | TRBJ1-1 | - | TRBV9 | CASSVATVIDTEAFF | TGTGCCAGCAGCGTAGCTACCGTAATCGACACTGAAGCTTTCTTT
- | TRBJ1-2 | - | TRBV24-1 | CATSDHPHTGTNYGYTF | TGTGCCACCAGTGACCACCCCCACACAGGAACTAACTATGGCTACACCTTC